Listed below are T cell receptor beta chains from one sample, sequenced in a study of technical replicates of blood from a few donors. Clones were read by immunoSEQ multiplex PCR, and TCRdb kept only the in-frame ones, dropping some. The data show roughly 93,000 clones, roughly 96% seen once. Sequenced sample: T cells isolated from PBMCs. The receptor source for this set is a human donor in good health. The CDR3 runs from the conserved cysteine through the conserved F or W. Fields, in order: D gene, clone size, V gene, J gene, CDR3 DNA, CDR3 protein. D genes are given only for firm matches. Clone size, where shown, is once, few, many, or a class for clones that have expanded.

.,.,TRBV2,TRBJ1-1,TGTGCCAGCAGTGGTTTAATTTCGGAGGTCGGGTACACTGAAGCTTTCTTT,CASSGLISEVGYTEAFF
.,once,TRBV4-1,TRBJ1-2,TGCGCCAGCAGCCACTTGACAGTAACCACTAACTATGGCTACACCTTC,CASSHLTVTTNYGYTF
.,.,TRBV7-2,TRBJ2-2,TGTGCCAGCAGACAAGACAGGAGGTACATCGGGGAGCTGTTTTTT,CASRQDRRYIGELFF
.,once,TRBV2,TRBJ2-1,TGTGCCAGCAGCGCCGGGACACTTGGCAATGAGCAGTTCTTC,CASSAGTLGNEQFF
TRBD1,.,TRBV2,TRBJ1-5,TGTGCCAGCAGCGAAACCCAGGGGGCTCGGCAGCCCCAGCATTTT,CASSETQGARQPQHF
TRBD2,.,TRBV7-9,TRBJ2-3,TGTGCCAGCAGCCCCCGGGGGGGGCGGGGGAGCACAGATACGCAGTATTTT,CASSPRGGRGSTDTQYF
.,.,TRBV4-1,TRBJ2-7,TGCGCCAGCAGCCCCGGTTTAGCGGCGAACTACGAGCAGTACTTC,CASSPGLAANYEQYF
.,.,TRBV6-6,TRBJ2-2,TGTGCCAGCAGTGGACTACAAACCGGGGAGCTGTTTTTT,CASSGLQTGELFF
.,.,TRBV13,TRBJ1-5,TGTGCCAGCAGCTTGCAGGGTGGGGATCAGCCCCAGCATTTT,CASSLQGGDQPQHF
.,.,TRBV7-9,TRBJ1-4,TGTGCCAGCAGCCTCTATTTTGGGGCAGGAACTAATGAAAAACTGTTTTTT,CASSLYFGAGTNEKLFF
TRBD2,.,TRBV10-3,TRBJ2-7,TGTGCCATCAGTGAGAGCGGGGAACCTGTGGAAGAGCAGTACTTC,CAISESGEPVEEQYF
TRBD1,.,TRBV20-1,TRBJ1-1,TGCAGTGCGACGGACAGGATCGCTTTCTTT,CSATDRIAFF
.,.,TRBV11-2,TRBJ1-4,TGTGCCAGCAGCCGGTATAATGAAAAACTGTTTTTT,CASSRYNEKLFF
.,few,TRBV7-3,TRBJ2-4,TGTGCCAGCAGCCCCTATCCCGCGGTAGCCAAAAACATTCAGTACTTC,CASSPYPAVAKNIQYF
TRBD2,.,TRBV5-4,TRBJ2-7,TGTGCCAGCAGCCCGACCCAACTAGCGGGAGCTCACGAGCAGTACTTC,CASSPTQLAGAHEQYF
TRBD1,.,TRBV10-3,TRBJ1-5,TGTGCCATCAGTGAGTCGCCCGGACAGGACAATCAGCCCCAGCATTTT,CAISESPGQDNQPQHF
.,.,TRBV6-6,TRBJ2-7,TGTGCCAGCACCTACGGTACAGGGACCCACGAGCAGTACTTC,CASTYGTGTHEQYF
.,.,TRBV29-1,TRBJ2-1,TGCAGCGTTGAAGCCCCATTGGGTAGCGTTAATGAGCAGTTCTTC,CSVEAPLGSVNEQFF
TRBD1,.,TRBV9,TRBJ1-3,TGTGCCAGCAGTGCTGGGGACAGGGTCGCTGGAAACACCATATATTTT,CASSAGDRVAGNTIYF
TRBD1,.,TRBV25-1,TRBJ1-6,TGTGCCAGCAGAAGGACAGGGATAAGATCACCCCTCCACTTT,CASRRTGIRSPLHF
.,.,TRBV2,TRBJ2-1,TGTGCCAGCAGTCAAACTAGTTTCAATGAGCAGTTCTTC,CASSQTSFNEQFF
TRBD2,.,TRBV5-1,TRBJ2-5,TGCGCCAGCGATCTGCGGGGGGACAAAGAGACCCAGTACTTC,CASDLRGDKETQYF
.,.,TRBV28,TRBJ2-7,TGTGCCAGCAGTTTAGAGCTGAACTCCTACGAGCAGTACTTC,CASSLELNSYEQYF
TRBD2,.,TRBV20-1,TRBJ2-5,TGCAGTGCTAGCCGAGGACTAGCAGCAAACTTC,CSASRGLAANF
TRBD1,.,TRBV6-5,TRBJ2-1,TGTGCCAGCAGTTACACGAGGCTACAGGGGGCCCAGTTCTTC,CASSYTRLQGAQFF
TRBD2,.,TRBV7-8,TRBJ2-7,TGTGCCAGCAGCCTCCCCGGGGGGGGTAGGGTCTACGAGCAGTACTTC,CASSLPGGGRVYEQYF
TRBD2,once,TRBV5-4,TRBJ2-1,TGTGCCAGCAGCTTGGCTATTAGCGGGCCTTACAATGAGCAGTTCTTC,CASSLAISGPYNEQFF
.,.,TRBV6-1,TRBJ2-1,TGTGCCAGCAGTGAAGCGCAGTTGACCTACAATGAGCAGTTCTTC,CASSEAQLTYNEQFF
TRBD2,.,TRBV6-1,TRBJ2-7,TGTGCCAGCAGTGAAAGCCGCACTAGCGGCGAGCAGTACTTC,CASSESRTSGEQYF
TRBD2,.,TRBV6-5,TRBJ2-2,TGTGCCAGCAGTACCCTTGCGCGGGGGACCGGGGAGCTGTTTTTT,CASSTLARGTGELFF
.,.,TRBV28,TRBJ1-5,TGTGCCAGCAGTTTCTTGGTGGAGGGTCCCCAGCATTTT,CASSFLVEGPQHF
TRBD2,.,TRBV28,TRBJ2-3,TGTGCCAGCAGTTGGGCGACTAGCGGGATAACAGATACGCAGTATTTT,CASSWATSGITDTQYF
.,.,TRBV19,TRBJ1-5,TGTGCCAGTACGGAGGACAGCCAATATCAGCCCCAGCATTTT,CASTEDSQYQPQHF
TRBD1,.,TRBV6-5,TRBJ2-5,TGTGCCAGCAGTTTCCGACAGGGGGTGGTGGGGACCCAGTACTTC,CASSFRQGVVGTQYF
.,once,TRBV6-1,TRBJ1-2,TGTGCCAGCAGGAGGACCGCGGGGTATGGCTACACCTTC,CASRRTAGYGYTF
.,.,TRBV6-6,TRBJ1-1,TGTGCCAGCAGAATCGACCCTGACTCTGAAGCTTTCTTT,CASRIDPDSEAFF
.,.,TRBV27,TRBJ1-1,TGTGCCAGCAGTTTCAGGGGAACTGAAGCTTTCTTT,CASSFRGTEAFF
TRBD1,.,TRBV12-5,TRBJ2-7,TGTGCTAGTGGTTCTCCCCCGGACAGGTCCGCCCGCTACGAGCAGTACTTC,CASGSPPDRSARYEQYF
.,.,TRBV28,TRBJ1-1,TGTGCCAGCAGTTCTACGGGATTAAACACTGAAGCTTTCTTT,CASSSTGLNTEAFF
TRBD1,.,TRBV6-1,TRBJ1-5,TGTGCCACTTCGCGACAGGGAACGGCTCAGCCCCAGCATTTT,CATSRQGTAQPQHF
.,.,TRBV19,TRBJ2-6,TGTGCCAGTAGTATAAAAGGGGTCGGGGCCAACGTCCTGACTTTC,CASSIKGVGANVLTF
TRBD2,.,TRBV28,TRBJ2-1,TGTGCCAGCTTGCGGGAGCTATCCTACAATGAGCAGTTCTTC,CASLRELSYNEQFF
TRBD2,.,TRBV10-3,TRBJ2-1,TGTGCCATCAGTGAGGTAGCGGGAGACTACAATGAGCAGTTCTTC,CAISEVAGDYNEQFF
TRBD1,.,TRBV2,TRBJ1-2,TGTGCCAGCAGTGGGACAGGGGATGGCTACACCTTC,CASSGTGDGYTF
TRBD1,.,TRBV4-1,TRBJ2-7,TGCGCCAGCAGCCAGGGGGCAGGGACAGGTTACTACGAGCAGTACTTC,CASSQGAGTGYYEQYF
.,.,TRBV11-2,TRBJ1-1,TGTGCCAGCAGCCCAACCCCCATTCCCTCGGGGGAAGAAGCTTTCTTT,CASSPTPIPSGEEAFF
.,.,TRBV27,TRBJ2-1,TGTGCCAGCAGTGAGATAGGGGGAGACGTCAATGAGCAGTTCTTC,CASSEIGGDVNEQFF
.,.,TRBV30,TRBJ2-6,TGTGCCTGGAGTGTAGCAGGAACTGGGGCCAACGTCCTGACTTTC,CAWSVAGTGANVLTF
TRBD2,.,TRBV27,TRBJ2-1,TGTGCCAGCATTGAAACAGCGGGGAGGTCGAGCTCCTACAATGAGCAGTTCTTC,CASIETAGRSSSYNEQFF
TRBD2,.,TRBV7-6,TRBJ2-3,TGTGCCAGCAGCCCCACGACTAGCGCATTAAATACAGATACGCAGTATTTT,CASSPTTSALNTDTQYF
TRBD2,once,TRBV13,TRBJ2-7,TGTGCCAGCAGCTTAGGACTAGCGGGGACCAACGAGCAGTACTTC,CASSLGLAGTNEQYF
.,.,TRBV5-4,TRBJ1-1,TGTGCCAGCAGCTTCGACCGGGACACTGAAGCTTTCTTT,CASSFDRDTEAFF